Listed below are T cell receptor beta chains from one sample, sequenced in a study of cytomegalovirus exposure and HLA in healthy donors. Some clones are missing from TCRdb's copy, which holds only in-frame ones; the method was immunoSEQ multiplex PCR. The sample has around 140,000 clones; about 84% are singletons. The sequencing sample was made of PBMCs. The receptors were sampled from a man aged 45-65 years in good health and CMV-seronegative. CDR3s include the opening cysteine and the closing phenylalanine or tryptophan. The D gene is left open where the match is weak. Some rows have no size entry. The others give once, few or many, or a class for an expanded clone.

d_call: NA
j_call: TRBJ1-2
clone_size: NA
v_call: TRBV7-8
cdr3_nt: TGTGCCAGCAGCCCCTGGCAGACAGTAACTAACTATGGCTACACCTTC
cdr3_aa: CASSPWQTVTNYGYTF

d_call: TRBD2
j_call: TRBJ2-3
clone_size: NA
v_call: TRBV5-1
cdr3_nt: TGCGCCAGCTCTGGGACTAGCGGGGACACAGATACGCAGTATTTT
cdr3_aa: CASSGTSGDTDTQYF

d_call: TRBD1
j_call: TRBJ1-5
clone_size: NA
v_call: TRBV2
cdr3_nt: TGTGCCAGCACTTGGACAGGGGATCAGCCCCAGCATTTT
cdr3_aa: CASTWTGDQPQHF

d_call: NA
j_call: TRBJ1-4
clone_size: NA
v_call: TRBV4-2
cdr3_nt: TGTGCCAGCAGCCCTCAAATGGGGCGGACAGAACTGTTTTTT
cdr3_aa: CASSPQMGRTELFF

d_call: TRBD1
j_call: TRBJ2-2
clone_size: NA
v_call: TRBV2
cdr3_nt: TGTGCCAGCAGTCTTAGGACAGGGAGAAATACCGGGGAGCTGTTTTTT
cdr3_aa: CASSLRTGRNTGELFF

d_call: NA
j_call: TRBJ1-1
clone_size: NA
v_call: TRBV7-9
cdr3_nt: TGTGCCAGCAGCGAACCACCGGTCACTGAAGCTTTCTTT
cdr3_aa: CASSEPPVTEAFF

d_call: TRBD1
j_call: TRBJ2-7
clone_size: NA
v_call: TRBV6-6
cdr3_nt: TGTGCCAGCAGAGAGGGACAGAGCTACGAGCAGTACTTC
cdr3_aa: CASREGQSYEQYF

d_call: NA
j_call: TRBJ1-5
clone_size: NA
v_call: TRBV7-8
cdr3_nt: TGTGCCAGCAGCCCCACGACAGGAAGACAGCCCCAGCATTTT
cdr3_aa: CASSPTTGRQPQHF

d_call: TRBD2
j_call: TRBJ2-1
clone_size: NA
v_call: TRBV9
cdr3_nt: TGTGCCAGCAGCGTAGTTAGCGGGAGTAATGAGCAGTTCTTC
cdr3_aa: CASSVVSGSNEQFF

d_call: NA
j_call: TRBJ2-3
clone_size: NA
v_call: TRBV7-3
cdr3_nt: TGTGCCAGCAGCTTAATAGGGGCGGGGGCCCTCACAGATACGCAGTATTTT
cdr3_aa: CASSLIGAGALTDTQYF

d_call: NA
j_call: TRBJ1-6
clone_size: NA
v_call: TRBV7-8
cdr3_nt: TGTGCCAGCAGCTTATATGGACTAGGTTCACCCCTCCACTTT
cdr3_aa: CASSLYGLGSPLHF

d_call: TRBD2
j_call: TRBJ2-1
clone_size: NA
v_call: TRBV30
cdr3_nt: TGTGCCTGGAGTGTACTCGCTAGCGGATACAATGAGCAGTTCTTC
cdr3_aa: CAWSVLASGYNEQFF

d_call: NA
j_call: TRBJ1-5
clone_size: NA
v_call: TRBV6-6
cdr3_nt: TGTGCCAGCAGGTTGGCGGGGGGTAGTCAGCCCCAGCATTTT
cdr3_aa: CASRLAGGSQPQHF

d_call: NA
j_call: TRBJ1-2
clone_size: NA
v_call: TRBV29-1
cdr3_nt: TGCAGCGTTGACTCAGGCAGGGACTATGGCTACACCTTC
cdr3_aa: CSVDSGRDYGYTF

d_call: NA
j_call: TRBJ1-1
clone_size: NA
v_call: TRBV11-3
cdr3_nt: TGTGCCAGCAGCTTGCAGGCGAACACTGAAGCTTTCTTT
cdr3_aa: CASSLQANTEAFF

d_call: TRBD2
j_call: TRBJ2-1
clone_size: NA
v_call: TRBV6-1
cdr3_nt: TGTGCCAGCAGTGAAGCGGGGCGGGGGTCCGGGTTCTTC
cdr3_aa: CASSEAGRGSGFF

d_call: NA
j_call: TRBJ2-1
clone_size: NA
v_call: TRBV19
cdr3_nt: TGTGCCAGTAACCTGGGTCGAAGAGGCGAGCAGTTCTTC
cdr3_aa: CASNLGRRGEQFF

d_call: TRBD1
j_call: TRBJ1-1
clone_size: NA
v_call: TRBV25-1
cdr3_nt: TGTGCCAGCAGTGCTATGACAGGGGCGCGGAACACTGAAGCTTTCTTT
cdr3_aa: CASSAMTGARNTEAFF

d_call: TRBD1
j_call: TRBJ1-6
clone_size: NA
v_call: TRBV11-2
cdr3_nt: TGTGCCACTCAACCTGGGACAGGGTCTTCACCCCTCCACTTT
cdr3_aa: CATQPGTGSSPLHF

d_call: NA
j_call: TRBJ1-6
clone_size: once
v_call: TRBV19
cdr3_nt: TGTGCCAGTAGTATAAACAGCCCGTCGAATTCACCCCTCCACTTT
cdr3_aa: CASSINSPSNSPLHF

d_call: NA
j_call: TRBJ1-5
clone_size: NA
v_call: TRBV7-8
cdr3_nt: TGTGCCAGCAGCCCCGGGGGGGGCAGCAATCAGCCCCAGCATTTT
cdr3_aa: CASSPGGGSNQPQHF

d_call: NA
j_call: TRBJ1-1
clone_size: NA
v_call: TRBV5-1
cdr3_nt: TGCGCCAGCAGCTTGTGGGGGGGTAACACTGAAGCTTTCTTT
cdr3_aa: CASSLWGGNTEAFF

d_call: TRBD1
j_call: TRBJ2-2
clone_size: once
v_call: TRBV19
cdr3_nt: TGTGCCAGTAGTATAAAATCGGGCAGGGGGCTTCTCACCGGGGAGCTGTTTTTT
cdr3_aa: CASSIKSGRGLLTGELFF

d_call: TRBD1
j_call: TRBJ1-2
clone_size: NA
v_call: TRBV6-6
cdr3_nt: TGTGCCAGCAGTGTAACCGGGACAGGGGGCCGTGGCTACACCTTC
cdr3_aa: CASSVTGTGGRGYTF

d_call: TRBD1
j_call: TRBJ2-1
clone_size: NA
v_call: TRBV28
cdr3_nt: TGTGCCAGCAGTTACCCCAGGACAGGGTTCGATGAGCAGTTCTTC
cdr3_aa: CASSYPRTGFDEQFF

d_call: NA
j_call: TRBJ2-2
clone_size: few
v_call: TRBV6-1
cdr3_nt: TGTGCCAGCAGTGATCAGGGCAGGGAGCTGTTTTTT
cdr3_aa: CASSDQGRELFF

d_call: NA
j_call: TRBJ2-1
clone_size: NA
v_call: TRBV9
cdr3_nt: TGTGCCAGCAGCGGCAGCGGTTCCTACAATGAGCAGTTCTTC
cdr3_aa: CASSGSGSYNEQFF

d_call: NA
j_call: TRBJ1-3
clone_size: NA
v_call: TRBV27
cdr3_nt: TGTGCCAGCAGCGAGAGAAGCTCTGGAAACACCATATATTTT
cdr3_aa: CASSERSSGNTIYF

d_call: NA
j_call: TRBJ2-7
clone_size: NA
v_call: TRBV7-8
cdr3_nt: TGTGCCAGCAGCTTGACAGTTACCACCTACGAGCAGTACTTC
cdr3_aa: CASSLTVTTYEQYF

d_call: TRBD2
j_call: TRBJ2-1
clone_size: NA
v_call: TRBV27
cdr3_nt: TGTGCCAGCCGAGGCGGGGGGGCCTACAATGAGCAGTTCTTC
cdr3_aa: CASRGGGAYNEQFF